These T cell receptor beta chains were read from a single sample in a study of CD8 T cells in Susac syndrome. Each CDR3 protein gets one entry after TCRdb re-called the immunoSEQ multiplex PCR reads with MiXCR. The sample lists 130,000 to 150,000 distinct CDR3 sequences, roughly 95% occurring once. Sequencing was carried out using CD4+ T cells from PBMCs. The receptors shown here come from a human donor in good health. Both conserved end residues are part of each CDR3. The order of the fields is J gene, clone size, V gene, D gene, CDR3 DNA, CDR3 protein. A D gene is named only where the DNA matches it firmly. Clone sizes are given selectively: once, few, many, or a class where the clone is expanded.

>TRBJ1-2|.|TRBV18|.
TGTGCCAGCTCACCACCGGGGGTCCTTGGCTACACCTTC
CASSPPGVLGYTF
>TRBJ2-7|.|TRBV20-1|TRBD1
TGCAGTGCTCAAGGACAGGGGGCCTACGAGCAGTACTTC
CSAQGQGAYEQYF
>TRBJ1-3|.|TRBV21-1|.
TGTGCCAGCAGCAAAGAAAGTCCTTCTCGGACGGAATACTCTGGAAACACCATATATTTT
CASSKESPSRTEYSGNTIYF
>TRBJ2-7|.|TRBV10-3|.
TGTGCCACTCGTTCCCGGGACTGGTCCTACGAGCAGTACTTC
CATRSRDWSYEQYF
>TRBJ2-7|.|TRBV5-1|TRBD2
TGCGCCAGCAGCTCCATGGGTGGGTCTGCGGGAGATTTCTACGAGCAGTACTTC
CASSSMGGSAGDFYEQYF
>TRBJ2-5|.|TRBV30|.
TGTGCCTGGAGGCCGGCGGTCCAAGAGACCCAGTACTTC
CAWRPAVQETQYF
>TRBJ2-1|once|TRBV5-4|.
TGTGCCAGCAGCTCCCGGGACACCTACAATGAGCAGTTCTTC
CASSSRDTYNEQFF
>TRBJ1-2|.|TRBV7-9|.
TGTGCCAGCAGCTTAGGAGGGGCCCAAGCTAACTATGGCTACACCTTC
CASSLGGAQANYGYTF
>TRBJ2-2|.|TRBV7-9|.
TGTGCCAGCAGCCCTCCGGCAGGGGCCTTCGCCGGGGAGCTGTTTTTT
CASSPPAGAFAGELFF
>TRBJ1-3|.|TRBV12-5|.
TGTGCTAGTGGTTTGTCCCCCGCCAACACCATATATTTT
CASGLSPANTIYF
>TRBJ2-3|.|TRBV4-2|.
TGTGCCAGCAGCCAATCCGTTGGATCAGCGGGTGGTAACACAGATACGCAGTATTTT
CASSQSVGSAGGNTDTQYF
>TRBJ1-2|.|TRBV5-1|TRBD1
TGCGCCAGCAGCTTGGACAGGGGGAATAACTATGGCTACACCTTC
CASSLDRGNNYGYTF
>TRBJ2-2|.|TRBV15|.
TGTGCCACCAGCAGGGATCCCTTATCCGTGACCGGGGAGCTGTTTTTT
CATSRDPLSVTGELFF
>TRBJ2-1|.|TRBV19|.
TGTGCCAGTAGTATAAGGGCAGGGTCTTTACCAATGGGTCGGTTCTTC
CASSIRAGSLPMGRFF
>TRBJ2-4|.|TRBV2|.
TGTGCCAGCGCACCCGATTGGAGGGCGAACATTCAGTACTTC
CASAPDWRANIQYF
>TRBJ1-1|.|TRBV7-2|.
TGTGCCAGCAGCTCAGGTACCACAGGGCTGAACACTGAAGCTTTCTTT
CASSSGTTGLNTEAFF
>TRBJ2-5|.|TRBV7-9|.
TGTGCCAGCATGCCCCGGGGACGGACGAGTGGGACCCAGTACTTC
CASMPRGRTSGTQYF
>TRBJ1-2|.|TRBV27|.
TGTGCCAGCAGTTTAAGGCGAATAGGTGGCTATGGCTACACCTTC
CASSLRRIGGYGYTF
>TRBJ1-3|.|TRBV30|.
TGTGCCGTAAACAGGAAGAGCTCTGGAAACACCATATATTTT
CAVNRKSSGNTIYF
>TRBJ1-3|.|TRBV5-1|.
TGCGCCAGCAGCCCACAGGGAGTGGAAAACACCATATATTTT
CASSPQGVENTIYF
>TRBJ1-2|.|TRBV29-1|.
TGCAGCGTTAAGGACCCTCAAAATGGCTACACCTTC
CSVKDPQNGYTF
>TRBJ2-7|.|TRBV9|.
TGTGCCAGCAGCGGCTCGGGCAAAAATTACTACGAGCAGTACTTC
CASSGSGKNYYEQYF
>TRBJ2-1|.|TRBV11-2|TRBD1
TGTGCCAGCAGCTCCTTAAGAGGACAGGGGGGCAATGAGCAGTTCTTC
CASSSLRGQGGNEQFF
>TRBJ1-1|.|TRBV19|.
TGTGCCAGTAGTCTAGGACAGTCAACTCCGGGGGAAGCTTTCTTT
CASSLGQSTPGEAFF
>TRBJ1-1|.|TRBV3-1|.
TGTGCCAGCAGCATAAGACAGATCCGACGAACTGAAGCTTTCTTT
CASSIRQIRRTEAFF
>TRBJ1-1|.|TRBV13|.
TGTGCCAGCAGCTTGGACCGAGGTTCCACTGAAGCTTTCTTT
CASSLDRGSTEAFF
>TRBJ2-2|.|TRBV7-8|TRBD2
TGTGCCAGCAGTCAAAGCGGGACTCCATACACCGGGGAGCTGTTTTTT
CASSQSGTPYTGELFF
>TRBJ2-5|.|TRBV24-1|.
TGTGCCACCAGTGAGTTCGAGACCCAGTACTTC
CATSEFETQYF
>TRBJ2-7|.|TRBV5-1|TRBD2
TGCGCCAGCAGCTTCGGGTCCGGGAGGGCGGGAGAGCAGTACTTC
CASSFGSGRAGEQYF
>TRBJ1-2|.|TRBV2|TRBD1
TGTGCCAGCAGCGATCCGGGACAGGGGGATTCTGGCTACACCTTC
CASSDPGQGDSGYTF
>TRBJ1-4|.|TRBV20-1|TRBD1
TGCAGTGCTAGAGTTGCCGGGACAGGGGATGAAAAACTGTTTTTT
CSARVAGTGDEKLFF
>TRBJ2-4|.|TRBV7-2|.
TGTGCCAGCAGCCAAGGACTGCTGAGGTACTTC
CASSQGLLRYF
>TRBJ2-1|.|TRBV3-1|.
TGTGCCAGCAGCCCCCCTACCTCCTACAATGAGCAGTTCTTC
CASSPPTSYNEQFF